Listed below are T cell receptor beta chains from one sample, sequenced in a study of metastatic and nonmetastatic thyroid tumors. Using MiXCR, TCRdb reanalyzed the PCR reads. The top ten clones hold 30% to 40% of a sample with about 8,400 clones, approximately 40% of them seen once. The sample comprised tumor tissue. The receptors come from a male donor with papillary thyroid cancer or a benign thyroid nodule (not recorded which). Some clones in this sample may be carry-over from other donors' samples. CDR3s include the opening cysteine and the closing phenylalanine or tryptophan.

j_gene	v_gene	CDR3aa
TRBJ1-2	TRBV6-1	CASTEAGTGFVYTF
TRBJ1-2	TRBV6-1	CASSPTSRGGGYTF
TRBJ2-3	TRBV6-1	CASSMKGADTQYF
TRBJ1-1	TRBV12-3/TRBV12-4	CASSPHPNTEAFF
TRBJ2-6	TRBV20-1	CSVPGAYGANVLTF
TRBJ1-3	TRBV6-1	CASRPDRAGNTIYF
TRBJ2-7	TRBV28	CASSSATQTYEQYF
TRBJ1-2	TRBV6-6	CASIYSIGEGSYGYTF
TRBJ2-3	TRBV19	CASSIGTSGRDTQYF
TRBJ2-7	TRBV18	CASSPQGREQYF
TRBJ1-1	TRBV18	CASSLLETHTEAFF
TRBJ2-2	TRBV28	CASTEGGTGELFF
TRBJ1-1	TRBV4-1	CASSHRQNTEAFF
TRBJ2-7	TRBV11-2	CASSLVGGSSEQYF
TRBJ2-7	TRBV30	CAWSNAGEGEQYF
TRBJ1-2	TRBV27	CATRDRGRRGYTF